This TCR beta chain is from a study of beta chain features in type 1 diabetes. The overall study: Patients were similar to healthy donors in age and gender (as well as in cell yields). Analysis included about 110 million sorted cells drawn from all samples. Study results and limitations: A pattern of fewer insertions and more deletions at VDJ junctions was seen in type 1 diabetes patients. Among all four CD4+ subsets, Type 1 diabetes patients had TCRB CDR3s that were moderately but significantly shorter.

The germline CDR1 and CDR2 sequences are MGHRA and YSYEKL. The junction had 8 bases not matched to a gene; V was cut back by 3 bases and J by 4 bases. CDR3 length equals 15 residues. Every isolated RNA sample was fully reverse transcribed, so sequencing captured expressed TCRB transcripts. Clones were sequenced by immunoSEQ multiplex PCR, and TCRdb holds only the in-frame ones, with some missing. There are fewer than 350,000 clones in the sample; 8% occur only once, and approximately 0.99% lies in the top ten. Concerning this clone itself: As yet, its antigen is unknown.

Sequencing was performed on central memory CD4+ T cells from blood. This clonotype originated in a woman between 18 and 29 years old in good health. The rearrangement links TRBV4-1 to TRBJ2-5, with 7 bases fitting TRBD1. CDR3 bases: TGCGCCAGCAGCCAGAGAGACAGGGAAGGAGAGACCCAGTACTTC. It yields the protein CASSQRDREGETQYF.